Listed below are T cell receptor beta chains from one sample, sequenced in a study of T cells in Graves' hyperthyroidism and ophthalmopathy. In TCRdb, the multiplex PCR reads were re-called with MiXCR into one record per CDR3 protein. The sample shows around 340,000 distinct CDR3 sequences, 21% of them seen only once. Sequenced input: blood. The receptors stem from a woman aged 45-60 years with Graves' hyperthyroidism. CDR3s include the opening cysteine and the closing phenylalanine or tryptophan. Each record gives: J gene, clone size, V gene, D gene, CDR3 DNA, CDR3 protein. The D gene is left open where the match is weak. Some rows mark clone size as missing; the rest say once, few, many or name a class of expanded clone.

TRBJ2-7	many	TRBV29-1	NA	TGCAGCGTTGAGGGGACGGCCTCCTACGAGCAGTACTTC	CSVEGTASYEQYF
TRBJ2-7	many	TRBV30	NA	TGTGCCTGGCGTTTCGGGGGCCGGGGCGAGCAGTACTTC	CAWRFGGRGEQYF
TRBJ1-2	few	TRBV6-1	NA	TGTGCCAGCAGTGAAGCGTATGCAGGGAACTATGGCTACACCTTC	CASSEAYAGNYGYTF
TRBJ2-2	many	TRBV6-1	NA	TGTGCCAGCCGAAAGGGGAACACCGGGGAGCTGTTTTTT	CASRKGNTGELFF
TRBJ1-2	few	TRBV6-1	NA	TGTGCCAGCTATTCGGGGCTTGGCTACACCTTC	CASYSGLGYTF
TRBJ1-6	few	TRBV12-3/TRBV12-4	NA	TGTGCCAGCAGCAATAACAGAAATTCACCCCTCCACTTT	CASSNNRNSPLHF
TRBJ2-7	many	TRBV5-1	NA	TGCGCCAGCAGCTCCAGGGTTCCCCCCTACGAGCAGTACTTC	CASSSRVPPYEQYF
TRBJ2-7	few	TRBV5-8	TRBD1	TGTGCCAGCAGCTCGGGACAGGGGATCAGCGAGCAGTACTTC	CASSSGQGISEQYF
TRBJ2-7	many	TRBV5-1	NA	TGCGCCAGCAAGAAAGGGGACTACGAGCAGTACTTC	CASKKGDYEQYF
TRBJ2-5	many	TRBV6-2/TRBV6-3	NA	TGTGCCAGCAGTTATCTAGGGTCCCCACAAGAGACCCAGTACTTC	CASSYLGSPQETQYF
TRBJ2-1	NA	TRBV19	NA	TGTGCCAGTAGTATGGGCAGGGGAGGGAATGAGCAGTTCTTC	CASSMGRGGNEQFF
TRBJ1-5	few	TRBV16	TRBD1	TGTGCCAGCAGGCGAACAGGGGGCGCGGGTCAGCCCCAGCATTTT	CASRRTGGAGQPQHF
TRBJ1-5	many	TRBV2	NA	TGTGCCAGCAGTGAAGCAGTGGGTAATCAGCCCCAGCATTTT	CASSEAVGNQPQHF
TRBJ2-7	many	TRBV29-1	TRBD2	TGCAGCGTTGGAGCGGGGGGCCGATCCTACGAGCAGTACTTC	CSVGAGGRSYEQYF
TRBJ2-7	many	TRBV12-3/TRBV12-4	NA	TGTGCCAGCAGTCCACGGACATCTCCCTCCTACGAGCAGTACTTC	CASSPRTSPSYEQYF
TRBJ1-1	NA	TRBV19	TRBD1	TGTGCCAGTAGCCCCAGGGGGCGGAACACTGAAGCTTCCTTT	CASSPRGRNTEASF
TRBJ1-3	few	TRBV7-9	NA	TGTGCCAGCAGCGCCCGGGGGGGGACTGGAAACACCATATATTTT	CASSARGGTGNTIYF
TRBJ2-1	many	TRBV7-9	TRBD2	TGTGCCAGCAGCTTAGCTGCGCTAGCGGCCTACAATGAGCAGTTCTTC	CASSLAALAAYNEQFF
TRBJ1-2	many	TRBV5-6	NA	TGTGCCAGCAGCTCCCAGGGCCCACTTAACTATGGCTACACCTTC	CASSSQGPLNYGYTF
TRBJ1-6	many	TRBV9	TRBD1	TGTGCCAGCACCAAAGACAGGGGACGCTCACCCCTCCACTTT	CASTKDRGRSPLHF
TRBJ1-2	many	TRBV5-1	NA	TGCGCCAGCAGCACAGAGGGACAATCGTTTGGCTACACCTTC	CASSTEGQSFGYTF
TRBJ1-4	many	TRBV6-1	TRBD1	TGTGCCAGCAGTCTACTACAGGGGGCGGATGAAAAACTGTTTTTT	CASSLLQGADEKLFF
TRBJ2-1	many	TRBV27	NA	TGTGCCAGCAGTCTTGATTATAGCGCTGAGCAGTTCTTC	CASSLDYSAEQFF
TRBJ1-1	many	TRBV5-1	NA	TGCGCCAGCAGCGCTTCTTTGTCCGGGAACACTGAAGCTTTCTTT	CASSASLSGNTEAFF
TRBJ2-6	few	TRBV20-1	NA	TGCAGTGCCCGCGGGCTAAGTTTCTCGGGGGCCAACGTCCTGACTTTC	CSARGLSFSGANVLTF
TRBJ1-2	NA	TRBV18	NA	TGTGCCAGCTCACCGGGAGCTGAGGATGGCTACACCTTC	CASSPGAEDGYTF
TRBJ2-7	many	TRBV29-1	TRBD2	TGCAGCGTTGAAGGTTCGGGAGGGGGGCGCTCCTACGAGCAGTACTTC	CSVEGSGGGRSYEQYF
TRBJ1-4	NA	TRBV20-1	NA	TGCAGTGCCTCTACATTAGAAAAACTGTTTTTT	CSASTLEKLFF
TRBJ2-1	many	TRBV12-3/TRBV12-4	NA	TGTGCCAGCAGTTTACAACTATTAAGGAATGAGCAGTTCTTC	CASSLQLLRNEQFF
TRBJ2-1	many	TRBV11-1	NA	TGTGCCAGCAGCTTAACAGCTGATGAGCAGTTCTTC	CASSLTADEQFF